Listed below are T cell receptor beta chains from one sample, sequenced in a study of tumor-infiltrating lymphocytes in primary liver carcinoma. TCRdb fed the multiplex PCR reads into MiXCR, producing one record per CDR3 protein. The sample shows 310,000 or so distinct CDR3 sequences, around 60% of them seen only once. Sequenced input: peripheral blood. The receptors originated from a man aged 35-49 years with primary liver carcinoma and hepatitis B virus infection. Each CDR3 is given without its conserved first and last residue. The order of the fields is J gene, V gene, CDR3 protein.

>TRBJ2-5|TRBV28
ASSGTGVQETQY
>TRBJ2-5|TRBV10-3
AISHSKTSGETQY
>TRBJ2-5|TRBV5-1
ASRSLAGGQETQY
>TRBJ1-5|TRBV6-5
ASSLTSGVGQPQH
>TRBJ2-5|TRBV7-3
ASSLIAGPQETQY
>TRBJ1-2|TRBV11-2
ASSLLRQLNYGYT
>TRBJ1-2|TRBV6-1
ASSVGALYGYT
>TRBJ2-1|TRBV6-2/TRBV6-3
ANRYPLGSTYNEQF
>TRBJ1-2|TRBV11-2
AGSLFPDRGVDYGYT
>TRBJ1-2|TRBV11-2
ASGPGFNYDYT
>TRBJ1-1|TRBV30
ASARGTNTEAF
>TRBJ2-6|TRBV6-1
ASSEQGMAGANVLT
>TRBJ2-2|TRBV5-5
ASSLLGMNTGELF
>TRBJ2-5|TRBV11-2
ASSLGTDETQY
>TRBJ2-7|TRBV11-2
VSSLGEAFIPYEQY
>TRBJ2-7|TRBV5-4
ASSPPGSLSYEQY
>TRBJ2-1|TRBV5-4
ASTRGTEVYNDQF
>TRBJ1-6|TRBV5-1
ASSLAQGQGADSPLH
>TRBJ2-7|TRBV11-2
ASSHTKGAGEQY
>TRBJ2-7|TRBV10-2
ATGQADEQY
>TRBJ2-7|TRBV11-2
ASSLGNVEQY
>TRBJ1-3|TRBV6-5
ASSTVPISGNTIY
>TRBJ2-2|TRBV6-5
ASSRLAGGFGELS
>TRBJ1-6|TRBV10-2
ASNRGRDSPLH
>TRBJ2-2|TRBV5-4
ASSGGQKGDTGELF
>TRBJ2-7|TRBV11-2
ASRGTGVNEQC
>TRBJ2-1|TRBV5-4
ASSPGTSGITNEQL
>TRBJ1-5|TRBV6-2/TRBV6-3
ASSPARTGGVGNQPQH
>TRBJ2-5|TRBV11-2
ASSLSGRALTETQY
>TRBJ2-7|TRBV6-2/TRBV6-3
ASILWFYEQY
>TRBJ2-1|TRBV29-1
SARLAGAYNEQF
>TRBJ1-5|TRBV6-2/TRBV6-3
ASSTYSDRGAFSNQPQH
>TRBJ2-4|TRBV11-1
ASSFPWTSGTKNIQY
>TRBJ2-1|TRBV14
VSSQDWTALNEQF
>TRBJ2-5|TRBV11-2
ANSLAGRTVT
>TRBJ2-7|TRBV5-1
ASSSQGGIQNEQY
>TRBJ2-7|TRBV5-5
VSSQDSYEQY
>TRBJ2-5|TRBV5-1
ASSLERHSQETQY
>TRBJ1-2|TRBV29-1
SGREVADPNYGCT
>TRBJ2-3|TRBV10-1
ASSETSLPTDTQY
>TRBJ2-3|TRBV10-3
ASGGTDTQY
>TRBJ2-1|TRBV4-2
ASSQAFGADEQF
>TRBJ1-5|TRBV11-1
ASSMTGSNQPQH
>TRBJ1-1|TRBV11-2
AGSYSENTKAF
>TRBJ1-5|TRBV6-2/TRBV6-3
TSSYIRHYSNQPQH
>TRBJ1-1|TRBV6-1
ASSEYKGTDTEAF
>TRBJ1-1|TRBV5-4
ACSLFGENTEAF
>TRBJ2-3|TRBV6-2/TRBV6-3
ASRVAFLGDTQY
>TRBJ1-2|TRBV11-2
ASSLLSQLSYGYT
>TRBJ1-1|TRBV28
ASDDSMNTEAF
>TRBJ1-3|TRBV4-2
ASSPAGQGIPIY
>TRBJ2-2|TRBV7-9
ASSSGGELF
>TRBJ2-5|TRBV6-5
ASRRDWDRGETRY
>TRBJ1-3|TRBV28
ASTRQGIGNTIY
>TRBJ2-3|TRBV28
ASHEGGPPDTQY